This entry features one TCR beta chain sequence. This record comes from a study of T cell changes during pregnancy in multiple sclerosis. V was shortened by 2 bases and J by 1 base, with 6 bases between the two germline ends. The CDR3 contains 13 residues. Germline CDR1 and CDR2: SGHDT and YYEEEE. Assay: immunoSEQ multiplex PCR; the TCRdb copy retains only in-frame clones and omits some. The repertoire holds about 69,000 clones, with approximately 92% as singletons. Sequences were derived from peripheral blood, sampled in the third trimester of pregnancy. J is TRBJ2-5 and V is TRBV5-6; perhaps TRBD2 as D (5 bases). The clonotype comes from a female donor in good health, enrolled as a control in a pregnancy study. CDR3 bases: TGTGCCAGCAGCTTACTAGTCCAAGAGACCCAGTACTTC. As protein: CASSLLVQETQYF.